The 26 T cell receptor beta chains below come from one sample, sequenced in a study of T cells after somatic rescue of genetic block. The data were produced by immunoSEQ multiplex PCR, yet TCRdb's version contains in-frame clones alone and is incomplete. The data hold roughly 12,000 clones, with approximately 79% observed a single time. The specimen sequenced was peripheral blood mononuclear cells (PBMCs). The receptors derive from a boy aged 5-17 years.

The chain combines TRBV5-6 with TRBJ2-7; D gene ambiguous. The CDR3 totals 12 residues. The ends were cut back, 4 bases at V and 3 bases at J, with 8 bases in the middle. Germline CDR1 SGHDT, CDR2 YYEEEE. The CDR3 loop is CASSLYNYEQYF. The CDR3 DNA reads TGTGCCAGCAGCCTCTATAACTACGAGCAGTACTTC.

The J gene is TRBJ1-2, the V gene TRBV18; 10 bases align to TRBD1. The germline V gene encodes CDR1 KGHSH and CDR2 LQKENI. The V segment lost 2 bases and the J segment 4 bases; nucleotides outside the gene matches: 4. The CDR3 totals 15 residues. The CDR3 loop reads CASSPIRTGGYGYTF. CDR3 nucleotides: TGTGCCAGCTCACCAATTAGGACAGGGGGCTATGGCTACACCTTC.

J is TRBJ2-2 and V is TRBV9; unclear D gene. Trimming took off 4 bases at V and 1 base at J, with 8 bases between the two ends. The CDR3 contains 14 residues. Germline V lookup: CDR1 SGDLS, CDR2 YYNGEE. CDR3 sequence (DNA): TGTGCCAGCAGCTCCCCTTTGAACACCGGGGAGCTGTTTTTT. It yields the protein CASSSPLNTGELFF.

Relative to its sample, this clone is medium-sized. The chain uses TRBV5-5 and TRBJ2-1, with TRBD1 as a possible D gene (5 bases). CDR1 is SGHKS and CDR2 is YYEKEE in the germline V gene (reference sequence). V was clipped by 4 bases and J by 6 bases, with 11 bases between them. The CDR3 runs 13 residues. CDR3 sequence reads: CASSLDISNEQFF. The CDR3 DNA reads TGTGCCAGCAGCCTGGACATTTCCAATGAGCAGTTCTTC.

This clone was seen only a few times. This chain connects TRBV19 to TRBJ1-1, with D possibly matching TRBD1 (6 bases). The ends were cut back, 9 bases at V and 1 base at J, with 18 bases in the middle. The CDR3 spans 15 residues. The V gene's germline CDR1 is LNHDA and CDR2 SQIVND (reference sequence). The CDR3 protein is CASSRGRTSNTEAFF. The CDR3 DNA follows: TGTGCCAGCTCCAGGGGCAGGACCTCGAACACTGAAGCTTTCTTT.

This clone was counted only a few times. The rearrangement joins TRBV7-9 to TRBJ2-1; D might be TRBD1 or TRBD2, each matching 5 bases. Trimming shortened V by 6 bases and J by 5 bases, and 11 bases separated the two germline ends. Germline CDR1 reads SEHNR; CDR2 reads FQNEAQ (reference sequence). The CDR3 contains 13 residues. The CDR3 here is CASSSGRHNEQFF. CDR3 nucleotide sequence: TGTGCCAGCAGTTCGGGACGCCACAATGAGCAGTTCTTC. The variable domain in full, completed from reference TRBV7-9 and TRBJ2-1, reads DTGVSQNPRHKITKRGQNVTFRCDPISEHNRLYWYRQTLGQGPEFLTYFQNEAQLEKSRLLSDRFSAERPKGSFSTLEIQRTEQGDSAMYLCASSSGRHNEQFFGPGTRLTVL.

This clone is judged large. In DNA, the CDR3 is TGTGCCAGCAGTTACGGGGGGATGTTAAACGAGCAGTACTTC. Its translation is CASSYGGMLNEQYF. This chain joins TRBV6-5 and TRBJ2-7, with a possible D match to TRBD2 (6 bases). This CDR3 has 14 residues. CDR1 and CDR2 from the germline V gene are MNHEY and SVGAGI. V was trimmed by 2 bases and J by 5 bases, leaving 13 bases between them.

This clone was counted a few times. The rearrangement links TRBV6-6 to TRBJ2-7; 9 nucleotides line up with TRBD1. CDR1 is MNHNY and CDR2 is SVGAGI in the germline V gene (reference sequence). V lost 4 bases, J lost 6 bases, and 4 bases stayed unmatched. The CDR3 runs 13 residues. The CDR3 coding sequence is TGTGCCAGCAGTTGGGACAGGGAGACCGAGCAGTACTTC. Translating gives CASSWDRETEQYF.

The genes are TRBV28 and TRBJ2-7, with D possibly TRBD1 on 7 matching bases. The germline V and J ends were trimmed by 8 bases and 4 bases, with 12 bases remaining between them. Germline V gene sequence: CDR1 MDHEN, CDR2 SYDVKM. CDR3 length equals 12 residues. The CDR3: CASLQGTYEQYF. The DNA of the CDR3 is TGTGCCAGCTTACAGGGGACTTACGAGCAGTACTTC. Combining the CDR3 with reference TRBV28 and TRBJ2-7 gives the whole variable domain DVKVTQSSRYLVKRTGEKVFLECVQDMDHENMFWYRQDPGLGLRLIYFSYDVKMKEKGDIPEGYSVSREKKERFSLILESASTNQTSMYLCASLQGTYEQYFGPGTRLTVT.

Concerning this clone itself: Other DNA variants within this sample encode the same CDR3. The chain couples TRBV5-4 to TRBJ2-3; perhaps TRBD1 as D (6 bases). The V gene lost 4 bases and the J gene lost 3 bases, with 21 bases spanning the gap. In germline, CDR1 is SGHNT, CDR2 YYREEE (reference sequence). CDR3 length equals 17 residues. CDR3 amino acids: CASSPATGSPGTDTQYF. In DNA form, the CDR3 reads TGTGCCAGCAGCCCGGCTACAGGGTCCCCCGGGACAGATACGCAGTATTTT. Looking up the rest from reference TRBV5-4 and TRBJ2-3 gives the full variable domain: ETGVTQSPTHLIKTRGQQVTLRCSSQSGHNTVSWYQQALGQGPQFIFQYYREEENGRGNFPPRFSGLQFPNYSSELNVNALELDDSALYLCASSPATGSPGTDTQYFGPGTRLTVL.

The chain carries TRBV5-6 and TRBJ1-1; D unresolved. The V and J ends lost 0 bases and 4 bases respectively, with 16 bases between them. Germline V gene sequence: CDR1 SGHDT, CDR2 YYEEEE. This CDR3 has 16 amino acids. Here the CDR3 reads CASSLAHQRRSTEAFF. Here the CDR3 DNA reads TGTGCCAGCAGCTTGGCCCACCAAAGGAGGAGCACTGAAGCTTTCTTT.

The chain carries TRBV13 and TRBJ2-7; TRBD2 agrees at 9 bases. V trimming: 4 bases; J trimming: 2 bases; junction bases outside the gene matches: 12. This CDR3 is 17 amino acids long. Germline CDR1 PRHDT, CDR2 FYEKMQ (reference sequence). In nucleotides, the CDR3 is TGTGCCAGCAGCTCCCGTTATAGCGGGAGCATGGCCTACGAGCAGTACTTC. Translation: CASSSRYSGSMAYEQYF.

The chain combines TRBV10-3 with TRBJ1-1; TRBD1 aligns across 10 bases. This CDR3 is built from 14 residues. Germline loops: CDR1 ENHRY, CDR2 SYGVKD. Unmatched junction bases numbered 9, after V lost 4 bases and J lost 10 bases. The DNA for the CDR3 is TGTGCCATCAGTGGGGGACAGGGGTACAGGGGAGCTTTCTTT. Encoded protein: CAISGGQGYRGAFF.

The V call is TRBV6-5, the J call TRBJ2-2, with TRBD2 matching 7 bases. The CDR3 is made up of 16 amino acids. CDR1 and CDR2 from the germline V gene are MNHEY and SVGAGI. Trimming removed 1 base from V and 2 bases from J; junction bases left unmatched: 4. The CDR3 sequence is CASSYWLAENTGELFF. Here the CDR3 DNA reads TGTGCCAGCAGTTACTGGCTAGCGGAAAACACCGGGGAGCTGTTTTTT.

V is TRBV7-9 and J is TRBJ2-7; either TRBD1 or TRBD2 may supply D (5 bases each). With 7 bases removed from V and 4 bases from J, the gap between germline ends came to 17 bases. From germline, CDR1 is SEHNR and CDR2 FQNEAQ (reference sequence). The CDR3 consists of 14 residues. CDR3 in amino acids: CASTLGDGQYEQYF. CDR3 coding DNA: TGTGCCAGCACCCTAGGGGACGGCCAATACGAGCAGTACTTC.

V is TRBV28 and J is TRBJ2-7; 8 nucleotides align to TRBD2. Looked up from germline, CDR1 is MDHEN and CDR2 is SYDVKM. This CDR3 contains 14 residues. V lost 6 bases, J lost 1 base, and 5 bases stayed unmatched. The CDR3 DNA follows: TGTGCCAGCAGGGAGCGGGGGCCTTCCTACGAGCAGTACTTC. Encoded protein: CASRERGPSYEQYF.

The rearrangement links TRBV2 to TRBJ1-5; D is possibly TRBD1 (5 bases). CDR3 length: 17 residues. Per germline, CDR1 SNHLY and CDR2 FYNNEI. Trimming cost V 4 bases and J 0 bases, with 16 bases left between them. The CDR3 nucleotides are TGTGCCAGCAGTGGAATCGGGGGTAGAAGTAGCAATCAGCCCCAGCATTTT. As protein: CASSGIGGRSSNQPQHF. Complete variable domain (other parts from reference TRBV2 and TRBJ1-5): EPEVTQTPSHQVTQMGQEVILRCVPISNHLYFYWYRQILGQKVEFLVSFYNNEISEKSEIFDDQFSVERPDGSNFTLKIRSTKLEDSAMYFCASSGIGGRSSNQPQHFGDGTRLSIL.

This clone was detected a few times. The J gene is TRBJ2-5, the V gene TRBV7-3; 9 bases are shared with TRBD1. V lost 1 base to trimming and J lost 4 bases; unmatched junction nucleotides: 10. Germline V gene lookup returns CDR1 SGHTA and CDR2 FQGTGA. The CDR3 is 17 residues long. The CDR3 spells CASSLMGTGSERETQYF. The CDR3 nucleotides are TGTGCCAGCAGCTTAATGGGGACAGGGAGTGAAAGAGAGACCCAGTACTTC.

J is TRBJ2-7 and V is TRBV15, with D hard to call. Per the germline V gene, CDR1 is LNHNV and CDR2 is YYDKDF (reference sequence). The CDR3 runs to 13 residues. Trimming stripped 1 base from V and 3 bases from J, with 7 bases between. This chain's CDR3 is CATSRVYNYEQYF. The CDR3 bases are TGTGCCACCAGCAGAGTTTACAACTACGAGCAGTACTTC.

The rearrangement joins TRBV28 to TRBJ2-7; D is perhaps TRBD1 or TRBD2 (5 bases each). The length of the CDR3 is 15 residues. Per germline, CDR1 MDHEN and CDR2 SYDVKM. The V and J ends lost 3 bases and 3 bases respectively, with 15 bases between them. The CDR3 here is CASSFPGTPLYEQYF. The CDR3 coding sequence is TGTGCCAGCAGTTTCCCCGGGACGCCCCTCTACGAGCAGTACTTC.

The rearrangement links TRBV2 to TRBJ1-1; D remains unclear. Germline V gene data show CDR1 as SNHLY and CDR2 as FYNNEI. CDR3 length: 13 amino acids. Trimming shortened V by 7 bases and J by 1 base, and 10 bases separated the two germline ends. The CDR3: CASNLLGNTEAFF. CDR3 sequence (DNA): TGTGCCAGCAATTTACTCGGGAACACTGAAGCTTTCTTT.

The rearrangement links TRBV5-1 to TRBJ2-5; 8 bases are shared with TRBD2. Germline V CDR1 and CDR2: SGHRS, YFSETQ. CDR3 length: 15 residues. With 3 bases clipped from V and 6 bases from J, the junction kept 10 bases outside the gene matches. The CDR3 DNA sequence: TGCGCCAGCAGCTCCGGGGGGGCGGGGGCAAAGACCCAGTACTTC. This gives the protein CASSSGGAGAKTQYF.

The V call is TRBV5-5, the J call TRBJ1-1; perhaps TRBD1 as D (5 bases). There are 18 residues in the CDR3. Looked up from germline, CDR1 is SGHKS and CDR2 is YYEKEE (reference sequence). Trimming took off 4 bases at V and 1 base at J, with 23 bases between the two ends. The chain's CDR3 is CASSPNNVGLGRNTEAFF. In DNA form, the CDR3 reads TGTGCCAGCAGCCCTAACAATGTGGGACTTGGGAGGAACACTGAAGCTTTCTTT.

The chain uses TRBV6-5 and TRBJ2-5; D possibly matches TRBD1 or TRBD2 (7 bases each). The CDR3 extends over 16 amino acids. The germline V gene has CDR1 MNHEY and CDR2 SVGAGI. The germline V and J ends were trimmed by 0 bases and 5 bases, with 16 bases remaining between them. The CDR3 DNA reads TGTGCCAGCAGTTACTCGACAGGGCAGGGAGGGGAGACCCAGTACTTC. This gives the protein CASSYSTGQGGETQYF.

Here the CDR3 DNA reads TGTGCCAGCAGCTTACTCGGGGGGAGGGGCACAGATACGCAGTATTTT. It codes for CASSLLGGRGTDTQYF. The rearrangement links TRBV7-9 to TRBJ2-3, with 7 bases that match TRBD2. Germline V gene sequence: CDR1 SEHNR, CDR2 FQNEAQ (reference sequence). CDR3 length: 16 amino acids. J lost 1 base, V lost 2 bases, and 6 bases had no gene match.

This chain connects TRBV10-3 to TRBJ2-1; D is undetermined. The V gene's germline CDR1 is ENHRY and CDR2 SYGVKD. The ends were cut back, 0 bases at V and 6 bases at J, with 12 bases in the middle. This CDR3 is 15 amino acids long. This CDR3 reads CAISESEVIINEQFF. As DNA, the CDR3 is TGTGCCATCAGTGAGTCGGAAGTGATAATCAATGAGCAGTTCTTC.